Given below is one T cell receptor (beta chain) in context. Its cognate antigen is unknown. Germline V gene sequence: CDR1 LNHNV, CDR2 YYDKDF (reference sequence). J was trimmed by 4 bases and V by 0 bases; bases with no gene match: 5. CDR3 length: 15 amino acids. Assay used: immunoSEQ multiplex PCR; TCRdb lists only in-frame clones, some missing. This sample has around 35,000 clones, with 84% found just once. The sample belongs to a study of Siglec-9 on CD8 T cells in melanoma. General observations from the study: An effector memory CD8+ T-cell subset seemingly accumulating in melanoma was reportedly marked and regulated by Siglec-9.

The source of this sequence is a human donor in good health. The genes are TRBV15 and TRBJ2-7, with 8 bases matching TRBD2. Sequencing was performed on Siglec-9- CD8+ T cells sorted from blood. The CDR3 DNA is TGTGCCACCAGCAGAGATGAGGGACTAGGTTACGAGCAGTACTTC. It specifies CATSRDEGLGYEQYF.